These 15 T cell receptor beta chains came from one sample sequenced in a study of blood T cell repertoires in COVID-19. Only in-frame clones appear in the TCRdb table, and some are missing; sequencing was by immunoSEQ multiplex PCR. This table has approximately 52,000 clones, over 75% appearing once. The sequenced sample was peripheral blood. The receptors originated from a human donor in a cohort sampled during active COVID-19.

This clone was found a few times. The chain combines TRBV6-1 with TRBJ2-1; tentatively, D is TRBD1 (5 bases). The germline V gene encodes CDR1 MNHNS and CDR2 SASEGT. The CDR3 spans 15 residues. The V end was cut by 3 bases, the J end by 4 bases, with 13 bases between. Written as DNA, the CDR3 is TGTGCCAGCAGTGATCAAGGGGCGCTGTACAATGAGCAGTTCTTC. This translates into CASSDQGALYNEQFF.

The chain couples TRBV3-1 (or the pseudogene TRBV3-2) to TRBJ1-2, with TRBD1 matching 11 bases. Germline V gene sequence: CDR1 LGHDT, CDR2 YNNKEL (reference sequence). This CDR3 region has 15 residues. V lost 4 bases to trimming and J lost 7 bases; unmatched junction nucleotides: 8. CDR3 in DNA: TGTGCCAGCAGCCTCGGACAGGGGGCTGTTCGTGGCTACACCTTC. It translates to CASSLGQGAVRGYTF.

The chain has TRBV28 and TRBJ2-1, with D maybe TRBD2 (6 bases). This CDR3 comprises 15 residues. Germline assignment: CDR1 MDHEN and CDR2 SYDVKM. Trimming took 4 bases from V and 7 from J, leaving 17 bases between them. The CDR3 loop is CASSSRDSQINEQFF. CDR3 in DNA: TGTGCCAGCAGTTCTCGGGACTCACAGATAAATGAGCAGTTCTTC.

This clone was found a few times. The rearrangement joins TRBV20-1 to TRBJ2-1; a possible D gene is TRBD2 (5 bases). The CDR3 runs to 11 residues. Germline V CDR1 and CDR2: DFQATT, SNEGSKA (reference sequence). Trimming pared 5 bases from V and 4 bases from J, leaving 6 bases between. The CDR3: CSAQRYNEQFF. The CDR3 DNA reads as TGCAGTGCTCAGCGGTACAATGAGCAGTTCTTC.

CDR3 region: CAVGIQGQNEKLFF. In nucleotides, the CDR3 is TGTGCCGTAGGTATTCAGGGACAGAATGAAAAACTGTTTTTT. The J gene is TRBJ1-4, the V gene TRBV10-3; 7 nucleotides align to TRBD1. The germline gives CDR1 ENHRY, CDR2 SYGVKD. This CDR3 is built from 14 residues. With V trimmed by 11 bases and J by 5 bases, 11 bases remained unmatched.

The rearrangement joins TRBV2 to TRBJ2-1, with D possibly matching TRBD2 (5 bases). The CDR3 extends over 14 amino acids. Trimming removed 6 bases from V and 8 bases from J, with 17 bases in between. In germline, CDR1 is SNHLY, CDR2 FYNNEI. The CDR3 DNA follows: TGTGCCAGCAGAAGGGAGACAACAGCCGATGAGCAGTTCTTC. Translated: CASRRETTADEQFF.

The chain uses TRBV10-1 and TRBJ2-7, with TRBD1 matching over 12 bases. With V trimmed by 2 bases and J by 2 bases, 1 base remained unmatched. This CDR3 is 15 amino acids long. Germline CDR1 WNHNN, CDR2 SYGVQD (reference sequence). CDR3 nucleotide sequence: TGCGCCAGCAGTGAGGGGACAGGGGGCCCCTACGAGCAGTACTTC. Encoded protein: CASSEGTGGPYEQYF.

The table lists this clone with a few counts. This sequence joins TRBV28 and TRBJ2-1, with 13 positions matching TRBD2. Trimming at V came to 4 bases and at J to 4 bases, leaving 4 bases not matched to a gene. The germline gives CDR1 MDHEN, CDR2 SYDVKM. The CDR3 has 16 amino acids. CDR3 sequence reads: CASSSLAGGPYNEQFF. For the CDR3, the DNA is TGTGCCAGCAGTTCACTAGCGGGAGGGCCTTACAATGAGCAGTTCTTC.

Written as DNA, the CDR3 is TGTGCCAGCAACCGCGCGGCGGGAGGGAACAATGAGCAGTTCTTC. Residues: CASNRAAGGNNEQFF. The chain is built from TRBV27 and TRBJ2-1; TRBD2 agrees at 9 bases. Germline V lookup: CDR1 MNHEY, CDR2 SMNVEV (reference sequence). This CDR3 has 15 amino acids. V was pared by 7 bases and J by 5 bases, with 9 bases of the junction left unmatched.

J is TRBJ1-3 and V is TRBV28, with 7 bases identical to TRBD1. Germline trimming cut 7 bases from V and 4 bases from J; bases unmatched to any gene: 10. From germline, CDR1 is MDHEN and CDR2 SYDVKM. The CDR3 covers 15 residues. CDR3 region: CASNRDREDGNTIYF. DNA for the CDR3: TGTGCCAGCAACAGAGACAGGGAAGACGGAAACACCATATATTTT.

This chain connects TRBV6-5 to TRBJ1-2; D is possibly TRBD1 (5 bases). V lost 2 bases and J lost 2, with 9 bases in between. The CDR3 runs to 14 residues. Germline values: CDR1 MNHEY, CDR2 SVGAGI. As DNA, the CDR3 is TGTGCCAGCAGTTACGTATCAGGGAACTATGGCTACACCTTC. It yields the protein CASSYVSGNYGYTF.

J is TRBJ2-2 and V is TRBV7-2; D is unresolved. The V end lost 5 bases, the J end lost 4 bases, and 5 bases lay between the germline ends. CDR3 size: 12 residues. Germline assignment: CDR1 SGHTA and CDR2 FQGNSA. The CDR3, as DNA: TGTGCCAGCAGCCCTTTCACCGGGGAGCTGTTTTTT. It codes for CASSPFTGELFF.

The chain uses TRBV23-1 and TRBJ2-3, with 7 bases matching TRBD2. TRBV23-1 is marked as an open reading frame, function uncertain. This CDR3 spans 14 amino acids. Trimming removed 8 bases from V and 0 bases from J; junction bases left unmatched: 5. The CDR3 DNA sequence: TGCGCCAGCCTTCCGGGACTAAGCACAGATACGCAGTATTTT. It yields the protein CASLPGLSTDTQYF.

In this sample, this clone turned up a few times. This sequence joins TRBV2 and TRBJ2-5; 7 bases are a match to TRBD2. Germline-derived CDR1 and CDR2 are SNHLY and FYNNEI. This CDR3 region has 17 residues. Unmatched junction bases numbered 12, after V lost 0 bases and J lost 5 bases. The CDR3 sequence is CASSEARTGRDRETQYF. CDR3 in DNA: TGTGCCAGCAGTGAAGCGAGGACGGGGAGGGATCGCGAGACCCAGTACTTC.

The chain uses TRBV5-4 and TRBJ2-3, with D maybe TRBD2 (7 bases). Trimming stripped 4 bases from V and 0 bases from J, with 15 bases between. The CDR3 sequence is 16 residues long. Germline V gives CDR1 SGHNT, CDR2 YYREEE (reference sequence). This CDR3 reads CASSPRGGGSTDTQYF. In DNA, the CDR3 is TGTGCCAGCAGCCCCCGGGGAGGGGGGAGCACAGATACGCAGTATTTT.